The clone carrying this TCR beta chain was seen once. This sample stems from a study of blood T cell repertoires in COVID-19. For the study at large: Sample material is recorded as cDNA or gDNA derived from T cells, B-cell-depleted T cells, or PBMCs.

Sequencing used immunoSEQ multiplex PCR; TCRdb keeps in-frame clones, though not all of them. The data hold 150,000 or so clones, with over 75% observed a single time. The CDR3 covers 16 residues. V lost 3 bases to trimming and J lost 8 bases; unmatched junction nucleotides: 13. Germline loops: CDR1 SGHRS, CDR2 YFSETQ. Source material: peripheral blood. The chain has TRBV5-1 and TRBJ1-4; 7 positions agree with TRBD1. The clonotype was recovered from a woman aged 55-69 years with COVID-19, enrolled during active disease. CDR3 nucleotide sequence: TGCGCCAGCAGCTATGGGACAGTTGAGTTCGGGGAAAAACTGTTTTTT. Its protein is CASSYGTVEFGEKLFF.